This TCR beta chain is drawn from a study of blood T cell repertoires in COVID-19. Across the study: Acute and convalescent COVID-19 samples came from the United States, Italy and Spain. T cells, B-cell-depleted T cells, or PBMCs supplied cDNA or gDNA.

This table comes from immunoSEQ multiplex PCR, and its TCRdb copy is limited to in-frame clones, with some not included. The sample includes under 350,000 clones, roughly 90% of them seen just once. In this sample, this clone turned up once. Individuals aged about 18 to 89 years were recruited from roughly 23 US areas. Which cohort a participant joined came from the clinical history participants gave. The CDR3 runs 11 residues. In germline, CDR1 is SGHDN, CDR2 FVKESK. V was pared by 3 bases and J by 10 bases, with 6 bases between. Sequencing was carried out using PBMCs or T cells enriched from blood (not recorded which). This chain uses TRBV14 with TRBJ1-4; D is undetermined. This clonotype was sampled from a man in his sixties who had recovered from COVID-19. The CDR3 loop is CASSHGGKLFF. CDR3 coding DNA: TGTGCCAGCAGCCATGGAGGAAAACTGTTTTTT.